This TCR beta chain was captured in a study of cytomegalovirus exposure and HLA in healthy donors. The V gene's germline CDR1 is ENHRY and CDR2 SYGVKD. V gave up 10 bases and J gave up 0 bases, with 13 bases separating them. The CDR3 is 14 amino acids. 60 Vbeta and 13 Jbeta primers were used in PCR. TCRdb keeps only in-frame clones here, not all; method: immunoSEQ multiplex PCR. The table records some 130,000 clones, roughly four fifths of them present only once. The specimen was PBMCs. The clonotype comes from a woman aged 45-60 years in good health and CMV-seropositive. This rearrangement joins TRBV10-3 to TRBJ1-3, with D perhaps matching TRBD1 (5 bases). The CDR3 bases are TGTGCCACCTCAGGGTTGGGCTCTGGAAACACCATATATTTT. Protein sequence: CATSGLGSGNTIYF.